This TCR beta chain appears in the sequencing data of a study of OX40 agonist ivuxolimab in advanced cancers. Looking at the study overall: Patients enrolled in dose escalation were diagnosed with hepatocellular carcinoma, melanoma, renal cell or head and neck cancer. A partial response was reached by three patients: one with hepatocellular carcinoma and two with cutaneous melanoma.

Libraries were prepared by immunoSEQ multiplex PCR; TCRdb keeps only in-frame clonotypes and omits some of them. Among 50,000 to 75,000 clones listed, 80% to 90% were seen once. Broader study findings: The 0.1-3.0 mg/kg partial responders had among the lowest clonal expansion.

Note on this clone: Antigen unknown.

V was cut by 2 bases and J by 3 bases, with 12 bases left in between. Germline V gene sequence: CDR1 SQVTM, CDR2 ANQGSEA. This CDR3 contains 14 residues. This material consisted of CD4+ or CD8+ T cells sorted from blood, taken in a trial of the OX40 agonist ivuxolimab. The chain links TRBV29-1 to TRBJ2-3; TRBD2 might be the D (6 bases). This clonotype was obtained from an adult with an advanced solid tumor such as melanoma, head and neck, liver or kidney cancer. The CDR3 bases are TGCAGCGTTGAAAGGGGACTCGGAACAGATACGCAGTATTTT. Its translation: CSVERGLGTDTQYF.